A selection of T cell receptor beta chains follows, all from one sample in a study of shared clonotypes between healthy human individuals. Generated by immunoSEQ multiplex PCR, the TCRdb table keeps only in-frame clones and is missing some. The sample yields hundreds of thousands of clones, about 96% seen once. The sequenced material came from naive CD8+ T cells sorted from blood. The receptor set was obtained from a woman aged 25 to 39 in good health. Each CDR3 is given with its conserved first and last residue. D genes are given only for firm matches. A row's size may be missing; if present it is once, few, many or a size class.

TGTGCCAGCAGCTTTAGCGGGAGCTTCAACGAGCAGTACTTC	CASSFSGSFNEQYF	TRBD2	-	TRBJ2-7	TRBV5-8
TGTGCCTGGAGCGGCCTGGATAGCAATCAGCCCCAGCATTTT	CAWSGLDSNQPQHF	-	-	TRBJ1-5	TRBV30
TGTGCCAGCAACCCGGAGGGATTAGGGGCTGGCTACACCTTC	CASNPEGLGAGYTF	-	-	TRBJ1-2	TRBV28
TGTGCCAGCAGTAGACTAAGCTCCTACAATGAGCAGTTCTTC	CASSRLSSYNEQFF	-	-	TRBJ2-1	TRBV27
TGTGCCAGCAGTCCATCCCAGGGGATTGAAGCTTTCTTT	CASSPSQGIEAFF	-	-	TRBJ1-1	TRBV27
TGTGCCAGCAGTGGGGTTTTGGAATATATGAACACTGAAGCTTTCTTT	CASSGVLEYMNTEAFF	-	-	TRBJ1-1	TRBV28
TGCGCCAGCAGCTATCACCCAGGACCAGCCTACGAGCAGTACTTC	CASSYHPGPAYEQYF	-	-	TRBJ2-7	TRBV4-1
TGTGCCAGCAGCGATACAGACCATGAGACCCAGTACTTC	CASSDTDHETQYF	-	-	TRBJ2-5	TRBV5-6
TGTGCCAGCAGCGCCCTAGCGGGAGGGACAGATACGCAGTATTTT	CASSALAGGTDTQYF	TRBD2	-	TRBJ2-3	TRBV9
TGTGCCAGCAGCGGCTACACCAAAGCTGCCTACGAGCAGTACTTC	CASSGYTKAAYEQYF	-	-	TRBJ2-7	TRBV13
TGTGCCATCAGTGAGGAAAGGACAGGGGTTTTACAAGAGACCCAGTACTTC	CAISEERTGVLQETQYF	TRBD1	-	TRBJ2-5	TRBV10-3
TGTGCCAGCAGTTTAAGGGGGACGAGTAACTATGGCTACACCTTC	CASSLRGTSNYGYTF	-	-	TRBJ1-2	TRBV27
TGTGCCAGCAGCTTAGTTGGGCTTAAGCAGTTCTTC	CASSLVGLKQFF	-	-	TRBJ2-1	TRBV7-8
TGTGCCAGCAGTTACTCCCTGTGGACAAGGGGGGCTGAAGCTTTCTTT	CASSYSLWTRGAEAFF	-	-	TRBJ1-1	TRBV6-5
TGTGCCAGCAGTTTAAGTACAGTCCGCCTGGGACTCGAGCAGTACTTC	CASSLSTVRLGLEQYF	-	-	TRBJ2-7	TRBV27
TGCGCCAGCAGCCTTCAGACTAGCGGGAGTGTCAATGAGCAGTTCTTC	CASSLQTSGSVNEQFF	TRBD2	-	TRBJ2-1	TRBV4-1
TGTGCCAGCCGGGGGGAAGACAGGGGGCCTTCCGAGCAGTACTTC	CASRGEDRGPSEQYF	TRBD1	-	TRBJ2-7	TRBV25-1
TGTGCCAGCAGCCAAGATCTCTCTAGCGGGAGGAGAACCGGGGAGCTGTTTTTT	CASSQDLSSGRRTGELFF	TRBD2	-	TRBJ2-2	TRBV4-2
TGTGCCAGCAGCCATCCGGGGGGCTCTGGCTACACCTTC	CASSHPGGSGYTF	-	-	TRBJ1-2	TRBV7-7
TGTGCCAGTAGAATGATAGCGGGAGAAGGCTACGAGCAGTACTTC	CASRMIAGEGYEQYF	TRBD2	-	TRBJ2-7	TRBV19
TGTGCCAGCGCAAGGGCGGAAGAGCAGTACTTC	CASARAEEQYF	-	once	TRBJ2-7	TRBV6-5
TGTGCCAGCAGCTTAGAAGGGCCGAACACCGGGGAGCTGTTTTTT	CASSLEGPNTGELFF	-	-	TRBJ2-2	TRBV7-8
TGTGCCATCAGTGGTCAGGACCTCTCCTACGAGCAGTACTTC	CAISGQDLSYEQYF	-	-	TRBJ2-7	TRBV10-3
TGTGCCAGCAGCTTGTTCGTAGGTGGAGAGACCCAGTACTTC	CASSLFVGGETQYF	-	-	TRBJ2-5	TRBV5-5
TGCGCCAGCAGTTCCGAAGGTAGGGCCTACGAGCAGTACTTC	CASSSEGRAYEQYF	-	-	TRBJ2-7	TRBV5-1
TGTGCCAGCAGTGAACCTAGGACTAGCGGGAGAATCTACGAGCAGTACTTC	CASSEPRTSGRIYEQYF	TRBD2	-	TRBJ2-7	TRBV6-1
TGTGCCAGCAGCCAAGAGAATCAGCCCCAGCATTTT	CASSQENQPQHF	-	few	TRBJ1-5	TRBV13
TGTGCCAGCAGCGGGCCTCCGGGACAGGATCTCTTTAATGAAAAACTGTTTTTT	CASSGPPGQDLFNEKLFF	TRBD1	-	TRBJ1-4	TRBV7-8
TGCGCCAGCAGTCAGGGGCGGCCTAGCGAGTACAATGAGCAGTTCTTC	CASSQGRPSEYNEQFF	-	-	TRBJ2-1	TRBV23-1
TGTGCCAGCAGCTCGTCGAGTCGCACTGAAGCTTTCTTT	CASSSSSRTEAFF	-	-	TRBJ1-1	TRBV11-2
TGTGCCAGTAGTGTCAGGACAGGAGAAGGGGAGACCCAGTACTTC	CASSVRTGEGETQYF	TRBD1	-	TRBJ2-5	TRBV19
TGTGCCAGCGCCTCTACCCTTCCCACCTACGAGCAGTACTTC	CASASTLPTYEQYF	-	-	TRBJ2-7	TRBV27
TGTGCCAGTAGTATTTTACCCCCCGGGGGAGGCACTGAAGCTTTCTTT	CASSILPPGGGTEAFF	-	-	TRBJ1-1	TRBV19
TGCGCCAGCAGTCAATCGTGGGACCTAGGAAAGCGGTCCACAGATACGCAGTATTTT	CASSQSWDLGKRSTDTQYF	-	-	TRBJ2-3	TRBV23-1
TGCGCCAGCAGTCAATCTATTCGGACTAGCGGGAGGTATGAGCAGTTCTTC	CASSQSIRTSGRYEQFF	TRBD2	-	TRBJ2-1	TRBV23-1
TGTGCCAGCAGCCTTAGCGGGGGGGCCTACAATGAGCAGTTCTTC	CASSLSGGAYNEQFF	TRBD2	-	TRBJ2-1	TRBV7-9
TGTGCCAGCAGCGTAGGAGCGGGAGAGGTCACCGGGGAGCTGTTTTTT	CASSVGAGEVTGELFF	TRBD2	-	TRBJ2-2	TRBV9
TGTGCCAGTAGTATAGCCCTCCTTGGGGTCCAGCCCCAGCATTTT	CASSIALLGVQPQHF	-	-	TRBJ1-5	TRBV19
TGTGCCAGCAGTGAGGGGACTACTAAAGCCAAAAACATTCAGTACTTC	CASSEGTTKAKNIQYF	TRBD2	once	TRBJ2-4	TRBV25-1
TGTGCCAGCCCTACTAGCGGGAGGGATTTAACATCCAATGAGCAGTTCTTC	CASPTSGRDLTSNEQFF	TRBD2	-	TRBJ2-1	TRBV2
TGTGCCAGCAGGAAGGGCAAGGGGGACAGGGGGCAAACCCAGTACTTC	CASRKGKGDRGQTQYF	TRBD1	-	TRBJ2-5	TRBV7-8
TGTGCCAGCAGGCCGGCGGGGTCCGGCAATCAGCCCCAGCATTTT	CASRPAGSGNQPQHF	-	-	TRBJ1-5	TRBV6-5
TGTGCCAGCACCAACATAGCGGGAAGCTCCTACGAGCAGTACTTC	CASTNIAGSSYEQYF	TRBD2	once	TRBJ2-7	TRBV5-4
TGCGCCAGCAGCCCTACTCGAACTGATGGGTACGAGCAGTACTTC	CASSPTRTDGYEQYF	-	-	TRBJ2-7	TRBV4-1
TGTGCCAGCAGTGAGGGGCCCCTGGGAGATACGCAGTATTTT	CASSEGPLGDTQYF	-	-	TRBJ2-3	TRBV2
TGTGCCAGCAGTTATGACGAGACCCAGTACTTC	CASSYDETQYF	-	-	TRBJ2-5	TRBV28
TGTGCCAGCAGAGATAACACTGAAGCTTTCTTT	CASRDNTEAFF	-	-	TRBJ1-1	TRBV28
TGTGCCAGCAGCTTAGTTAGCAGTTTGAACACTGAAGCTTTCTTT	CASSLVSSLNTEAFF	-	few	TRBJ1-1	TRBV7-8
TGTGCCAGCAGGGTGGATTACGAGCAGTACTTC	CASRVDYEQYF	-	-	TRBJ2-7	TRBV2